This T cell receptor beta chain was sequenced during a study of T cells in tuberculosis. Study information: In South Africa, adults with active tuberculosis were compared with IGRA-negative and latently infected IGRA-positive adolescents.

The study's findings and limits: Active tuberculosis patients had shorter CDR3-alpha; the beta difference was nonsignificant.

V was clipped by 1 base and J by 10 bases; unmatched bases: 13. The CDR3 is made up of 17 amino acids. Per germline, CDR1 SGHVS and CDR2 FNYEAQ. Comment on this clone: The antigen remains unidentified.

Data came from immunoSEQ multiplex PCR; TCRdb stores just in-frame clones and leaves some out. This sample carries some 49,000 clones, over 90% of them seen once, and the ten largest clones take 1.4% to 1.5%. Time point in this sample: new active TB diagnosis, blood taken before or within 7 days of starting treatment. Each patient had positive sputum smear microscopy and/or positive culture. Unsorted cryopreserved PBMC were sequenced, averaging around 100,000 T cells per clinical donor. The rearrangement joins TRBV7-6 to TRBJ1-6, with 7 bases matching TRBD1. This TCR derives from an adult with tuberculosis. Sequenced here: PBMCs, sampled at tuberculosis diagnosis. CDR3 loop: CASSLGARGALGSPLHF. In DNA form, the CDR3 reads TGTGCCAGCAGCTTAGGTGCCAGGGGGGCCTTGGGATCACCCCTCCACTTT.